A selection of T cell receptor beta chains follows, all from one sample in a study of neurological immune-mediated disorders. TCRdb passed the 5' RACE reads through MiXCR, listing each CDR3 protein once. Found here are tens of thousands of distinct CDR3 sequences, roughly 10% of them singletons; the top ten hold more than 9%. The sequencing input was PBMCs. The receptors were gathered from a man aged 25 to 40 in good health. Both conserved end residues are part of each CDR3. Each record gives: J gene, V gene, D gene, clone size, CDR3 protein, CDR3 DNA. A D gene is named only where the DNA matches it firmly. Clone size appears in some rows only: once, few, many, or a class for an expanded clone.

j_call: TRBJ2-1
v_call: TRBV2
d_call: NA
clone_size: NA
cdr3_aa: CASSGHGKEQFF
cdr3_nt: TGTGCCAGCAGTGGTCATGGGAAGGAGCAGTTCTTC

j_call: TRBJ1-1
v_call: TRBV11-2
d_call: NA
clone_size: many
cdr3_aa: CASSLYDTGGAFF
cdr3_nt: TGTGCCAGCAGCCTGTACGACACGGGCGGAGCTTTCTTT

j_call: TRBJ1-1
v_call: TRBV19
d_call: NA
clone_size: NA
cdr3_aa: CASSMNSYTEAFF
cdr3_nt: TGTGCCAGTAGTATGAACAGCTACACTGAAGCTTTCTTT

j_call: TRBJ2-1
v_call: TRBV6-4
d_call: TRBD2
clone_size: many
cdr3_aa: CASSDILSGSYNEQFF
cdr3_nt: TGTGCCAGCAGTGACATTCTAAGCGGGAGTTACAATGAGCAGTTCTTC

j_call: TRBJ2-2
v_call: TRBV6-5
d_call: NA
clone_size: many
cdr3_aa: CASSQTTRKAPTGELFF
cdr3_nt: TGTGCCAGCAGTCAGACGACCCGGAAAGCCCCTACCGGGGAGCTGTTTTTT

j_call: TRBJ2-5
v_call: TRBV27
d_call: TRBD2
clone_size: few
cdr3_aa: CASSLLAGGQETQYF
cdr3_nt: TGTGCCAGCAGTTTATTAGCGGGAGGGCAAGAGACCCAGTACTTC

j_call: TRBJ1-1
v_call: TRBV10-3
d_call: TRBD1
clone_size: many
cdr3_aa: CAISELQGGSTEAFF
cdr3_nt: TGTGCCATCAGTGAGTTACAGGGGGGTAGCACTGAAGCTTTCTTT

j_call: TRBJ2-1
v_call: TRBV5-6
d_call: NA
clone_size: NA
cdr3_aa: CASSLGPQGEQFF
cdr3_nt: TGTGCCAGCAGCTTGGGCCCGCAGGGTGAGCAGTTCTTC

j_call: TRBJ1-3
v_call: TRBV5-1
d_call: NA
clone_size: many
cdr3_aa: CASSLESASSGNTIYF
cdr3_nt: TGCGCCAGCAGCTTGGAATCGGCCAGCTCTGGAAACACCATATATTTT

j_call: TRBJ2-5
v_call: TRBV12-3/TRBV12-4
d_call: TRBD2
clone_size: many
cdr3_aa: CASRRLAEETQYF
cdr3_nt: TGTGCCAGCCGGAGACTAGCGGAAGAGACCCAGTACTTC

j_call: TRBJ2-2
v_call: TRBV15
d_call: NA
clone_size: many
cdr3_aa: CATSKIAGELFF
cdr3_nt: TGTGCCACCAGCAAAATTGCCGGGGAGCTGTTTTTT

j_call: TRBJ2-5
v_call: TRBV27
d_call: NA
clone_size: many
cdr3_aa: CASSLGDRETQYF
cdr3_nt: TGTGCCAGCAGTTTAGGGGATAGAGAGACCCAGTACTTC

j_call: TRBJ2-7
v_call: TRBV2
d_call: NA
clone_size: many
cdr3_aa: CASRLGRIDEQYF
cdr3_nt: TGTGCCAGCAGATTGGGTCGTATCGACGAGCAGTACTTC

j_call: TRBJ2-5
v_call: TRBV12-3/TRBV12-4
d_call: NA
clone_size: many
cdr3_aa: CASSLGSGSETQYF
cdr3_nt: TGTGCCAGCAGTTTAGGAAGCGGAAGCGAGACCCAGTACTTC

j_call: TRBJ2-1
v_call: TRBV20-1
d_call: TRBD2
clone_size: many
cdr3_aa: CSAKLPGLSNEQFF
cdr3_nt: TGCAGTGCTAAGCTCCCGGGACTAAGCAATGAGCAGTTCTTC

j_call: TRBJ2-1
v_call: TRBV30
d_call: NA
clone_size: many
cdr3_aa: CAWSVLTNEQFF
cdr3_nt: TGTGCCTGGAGTGTACTAACCAATGAGCAGTTCTTC

j_call: TRBJ2-2
v_call: TRBV5-1
d_call: TRBD1
clone_size: many
cdr3_aa: CASSLTQTGPGELFF
cdr3_nt: TGCGCCAGCAGCTTGACCCAGACAGGGCCCGGGGAGCTGTTTTTT

j_call: TRBJ2-3
v_call: TRBV5-1
d_call: TRBD1
clone_size: many
cdr3_aa: CASSRPGQGDGTDTQYF
cdr3_nt: TGCGCCAGCAGCCGACCCGGACAGGGGGACGGCACAGATACGCAGTATTTT

j_call: TRBJ2-1
v_call: TRBV29-1
d_call: TRBD1
clone_size: many
cdr3_aa: CSVEGQGYNEQFF
cdr3_nt: TGCAGCGTTGAGGGACAGGGCTACAATGAGCAGTTCTTC

j_call: TRBJ2-1
v_call: TRBV7-3
d_call: TRBD2
clone_size: many
cdr3_aa: CASSLRAGGLHNEQFF
cdr3_nt: TGTGCCAGCAGCTTAAGGGCGGGAGGCCTACACAATGAGCAGTTCTTC

j_call: TRBJ2-1
v_call: TRBV5-4
d_call: TRBD1
clone_size: many
cdr3_aa: CASSSRLGQGSDNEQFF
cdr3_nt: TGTGCCAGCAGCAGCAGACTCGGACAGGGGAGCGACAATGAGCAGTTCTTC

j_call: TRBJ2-3
v_call: TRBV3-1
d_call: TRBD2
clone_size: many
cdr3_aa: CASSDPGLATDTQYF
cdr3_nt: TGTGCCAGCAGCGACCCGGGACTAGCAACAGATACGCAGTATTTT

j_call: TRBJ2-1
v_call: TRBV24-1
d_call: TRBD2
clone_size: many
cdr3_aa: CATSDLASGRVDEQFF
cdr3_nt: TGTGCCACCAGTGATTTGGCTAGCGGGAGGGTGGATGAGCAGTTCTTC

j_call: TRBJ2-3
v_call: TRBV6-1
d_call: NA
clone_size: few
cdr3_aa: CASRVGEDTQYF
cdr3_nt: TGTGCCAGCAGGGTGGGAGAGGATACGCAGTATTTT

j_call: TRBJ2-1
v_call: TRBV7-9
d_call: NA
clone_size: many
cdr3_aa: CASSLAREVNEQFF
cdr3_nt: TGTGCCAGCAGCTTAGCCAGGGAGGTGAATGAGCAGTTCTTC

j_call: TRBJ1-4
v_call: TRBV10-2
d_call: TRBD1
clone_size: many
cdr3_aa: CASRWDRNEKLFF
cdr3_nt: TGCGCCAGCAGATGGGACAGGAATGAAAAACTGTTTTTT

j_call: TRBJ1-2
v_call: TRBV5-1
d_call: TRBD1
clone_size: many
cdr3_aa: CASSLQPGQGFGYTF
cdr3_nt: TGCGCCAGCAGCCTGCAGCCGGGACAGGGGTTTGGCTACACCTTC

j_call: TRBJ2-7
v_call: TRBV7-2
d_call: NA
clone_size: few
cdr3_aa: CASSSTRGPYEQYF
cdr3_nt: TGTGCCAGCAGCTCTACGCGAGGCCCCTACGAGCAGTACTTC

j_call: TRBJ2-1
v_call: TRBV2
d_call: TRBD2
clone_size: many
cdr3_aa: CASSAPLAGVFNEQFF
cdr3_nt: TGTGCCAGCAGTGCCCCCCTAGCGGGAGTATTTAATGAGCAGTTCTTC

j_call: TRBJ2-2
v_call: TRBV4-1
d_call: NA
clone_size: few
cdr3_aa: CASSQDPMSGELFF
cdr3_nt: TGCGCCAGCAGCCAAGATCCCATGTCCGGGGAGCTGTTTTTT

j_call: TRBJ2-7
v_call: TRBV20-1
d_call: NA
clone_size: NA
cdr3_aa: CSARAPWGSLSEQYF
cdr3_nt: TGCAGTGCTAGAGCCCCGTGGGGGAGTCTGTCCGAGCAGTACTTC

j_call: TRBJ2-1
v_call: TRBV29-1
d_call: NA
clone_size: many
cdr3_aa: CSVVPASYNEQFF
cdr3_nt: TGCAGCGTTGTTCCAGCGTCCTACAATGAGCAGTTCTTC

j_call: TRBJ1-1
v_call: TRBV12-3/TRBV12-4
d_call: NA
clone_size: many
cdr3_aa: CASSPRGYTEAFF
cdr3_nt: TGTGCCAGCAGTCCCCGGGGTTACACTGAAGCTTTCTTT

j_call: TRBJ1-1
v_call: TRBV28
d_call: NA
clone_size: NA
cdr3_aa: CASIREVGALGNTEAFF
cdr3_nt: TGTGCCAGTATCCGAGAAGTTGGGGCACTTGGGAACACTGAAGCTTTCTTT

j_call: TRBJ2-3
v_call: TRBV9
d_call: TRBD2
clone_size: many
cdr3_aa: CASSVRLAGTDTQYF
cdr3_nt: TGTGCCAGCAGCGTCCGACTAGCGGGAACAGATACGCAGTATTTT

j_call: TRBJ2-3
v_call: TRBV28
d_call: TRBD1
clone_size: many
cdr3_aa: CASSLPGQGSDTQYF
cdr3_nt: TGTGCCAGCAGTTTACCAGGACAGGGATCGGATACGCAGTATTTT

j_call: TRBJ2-5
v_call: TRBV5-1
d_call: NA
clone_size: many
cdr3_aa: CASSLESRRSTQYF
cdr3_nt: TGCGCCAGCAGCTTGGAGTCTAGGAGGAGCACCCAGTACTTC

j_call: TRBJ1-2
v_call: TRBV12-3/TRBV12-4
d_call: TRBD1
clone_size: many
cdr3_aa: CASSQGGGYGYTF
cdr3_nt: TGTGCCAGCAGTCAGGGGGGCGGCTATGGCTACACCTTC

j_call: TRBJ2-7
v_call: TRBV3-1
d_call: NA
clone_size: once
cdr3_aa: CVSSHAGAVHSYEQYF
cdr3_nt: TGTGTCAGCAGCCACGCAGGAGCGGTCCACTCCTACGAGCAGTACTTC

j_call: TRBJ2-7
v_call: TRBV12-3/TRBV12-4
d_call: TRBD2
clone_size: few
cdr3_aa: CASTDSGSYEQYF
cdr3_nt: TGTGCCAGCACCGATAGCGGGAGTTACGAGCAGTACTTC

j_call: TRBJ1-5
v_call: TRBV20-1
d_call: NA
clone_size: many
cdr3_aa: CSAPTTASVYSNQPQHF
cdr3_nt: TGCAGTGCCCCCACGACAGCCTCAGTTTATAGCAATCAGCCCCAGCATTTT

j_call: TRBJ2-2
v_call: TRBV20-1
d_call: NA
clone_size: many
cdr3_aa: CSAPGRNTRAGELFF
cdr3_nt: TGCAGTGCCCCAGGGCGAAATACCCGGGCCGGGGAGCTGTTTTTT

j_call: TRBJ1-5
v_call: TRBV18
d_call: NA
clone_size: NA
cdr3_aa: CASSPSGPRNDQPQHF
cdr3_nt: TGTGCCAGCTCACCCTCGGGACCAAGAAACGATCAGCCCCAGCATTTT

j_call: TRBJ2-1
v_call: TRBV20-1
d_call: NA
clone_size: many
cdr3_aa: CSARDGYNEQFF
cdr3_nt: TGCAGTGCTAGAGACGGATACAATGAGCAGTTCTTC

j_call: TRBJ2-5
v_call: TRBV7-3
d_call: NA
clone_size: many
cdr3_aa: CASSLDPEGPTQYF
cdr3_nt: TGTGCCAGCAGCTTAGACCCAGAGGGGCCGACCCAGTACTTC

j_call: TRBJ2-7
v_call: TRBV6-1
d_call: NA
clone_size: many
cdr3_aa: CASRYLIGSSYEQYF
cdr3_nt: TGTGCCAGCAGATACCTTATCGGGAGCTCCTACGAGCAGTACTTC

j_call: TRBJ2-3
v_call: TRBV7-3
d_call: NA
clone_size: many
cdr3_aa: CASSSTPLTSTDTQYF
cdr3_nt: TGTGCCAGCAGCTCAACCCCTCTTACTTCGACAGATACGCAGTATTTT

j_call: TRBJ1-2
v_call: TRBV18
d_call: NA
clone_size: many
cdr3_aa: CASSPNYGYTF
cdr3_nt: TGTGCCAGCTCACCTAACTATGGCTACACCTTC

j_call: TRBJ2-1
v_call: TRBV10-1
d_call: NA
clone_size: NA
cdr3_aa: CASSTLGVFINNEQFF
cdr3_nt: TGCGCCAGCAGTACTCTCGGGGTATTCATTAACAATGAGCAGTTCTTC

j_call: TRBJ2-3
v_call: TRBV30
d_call: NA
clone_size: few
cdr3_aa: CAWSERSTDTQYF
cdr3_nt: TGTGCCTGGAGTGAAAGGAGCACAGATACGCAGTATTTT

j_call: TRBJ2-3
v_call: TRBV27
d_call: TRBD2
clone_size: many
cdr3_aa: CASRATSGSRADTQYF
cdr3_nt: TGTGCCAGCAGAGCTACTAGCGGGAGTCGCGCAGATACGCAGTATTTT

j_call: TRBJ2-7
v_call: TRBV29-1
d_call: NA
clone_size: few
cdr3_aa: CSVEGQGVSYEQYF
cdr3_nt: TGCAGCGTTGAAGGGCAGGGAGTCTCCTACGAGCAGTACTTC

j_call: TRBJ2-1
v_call: TRBV29-1
d_call: NA
clone_size: many
cdr3_aa: CSVGRGTPNEQFF
cdr3_nt: TGCAGCGTTGGCCGCGGGACTCCAAATGAGCAGTTCTTC

j_call: TRBJ2-3
v_call: TRBV7-9
d_call: TRBD2
clone_size: many
cdr3_aa: CASSLERTSGTQYF
cdr3_nt: TGTGCCAGCAGCTTAGAGAGGACTAGCGGGACGCAGTATTTT